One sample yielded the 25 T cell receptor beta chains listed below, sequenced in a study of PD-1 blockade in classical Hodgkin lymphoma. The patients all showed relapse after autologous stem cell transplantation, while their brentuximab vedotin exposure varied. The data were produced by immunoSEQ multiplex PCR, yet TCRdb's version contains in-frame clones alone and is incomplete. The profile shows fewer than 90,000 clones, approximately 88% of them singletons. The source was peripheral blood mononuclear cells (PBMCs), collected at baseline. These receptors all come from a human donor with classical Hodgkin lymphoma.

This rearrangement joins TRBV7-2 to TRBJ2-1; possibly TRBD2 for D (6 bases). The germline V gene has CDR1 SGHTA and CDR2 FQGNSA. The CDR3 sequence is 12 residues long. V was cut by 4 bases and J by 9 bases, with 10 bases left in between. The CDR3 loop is CASSWRGGEQFF. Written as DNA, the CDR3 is TGTGCCAGCAGCTGGCGGGGAGGTGAGCAGTTCTTC.

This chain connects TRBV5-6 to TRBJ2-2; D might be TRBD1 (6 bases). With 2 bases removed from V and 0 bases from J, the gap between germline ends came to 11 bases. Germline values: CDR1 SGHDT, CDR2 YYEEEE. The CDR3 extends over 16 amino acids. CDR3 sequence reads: CASSLSQGTNTGELFF. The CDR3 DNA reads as TGTGCCAGCAGCTTAAGTCAGGGGACGAACACCGGGGAGCTGTTTTTT.

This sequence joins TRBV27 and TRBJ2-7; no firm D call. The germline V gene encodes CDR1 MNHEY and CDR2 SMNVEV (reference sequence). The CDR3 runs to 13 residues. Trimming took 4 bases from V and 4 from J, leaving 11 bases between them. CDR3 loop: CASSSSGFYEQYF. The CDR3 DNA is TGTGCCAGCAGTTCCTCCGGATTTTACGAGCAGTACTTC.

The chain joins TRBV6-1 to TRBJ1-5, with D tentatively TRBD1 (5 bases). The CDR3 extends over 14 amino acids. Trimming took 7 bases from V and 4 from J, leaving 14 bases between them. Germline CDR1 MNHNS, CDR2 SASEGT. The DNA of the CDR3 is TGTGCCAGCACCGTCTTTCAGGGAAATCAGCCCCAGCATTTT. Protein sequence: CASTVFQGNQPQHF.

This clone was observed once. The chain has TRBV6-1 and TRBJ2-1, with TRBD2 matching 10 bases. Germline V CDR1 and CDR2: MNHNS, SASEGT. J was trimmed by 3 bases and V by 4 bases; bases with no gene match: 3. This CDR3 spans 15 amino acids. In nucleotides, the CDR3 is TGTGCCAGCAGTGGGCTAGCGGGAGTCTACAATGAGCAGTTCTTC. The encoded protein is CASSGLAGVYNEQFF.

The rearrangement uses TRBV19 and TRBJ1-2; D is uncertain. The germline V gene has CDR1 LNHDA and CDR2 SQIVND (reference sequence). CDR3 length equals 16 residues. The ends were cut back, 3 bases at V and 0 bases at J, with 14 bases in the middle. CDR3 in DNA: TGTGCCAGTAGTATTCTCCGAGGATCCCCTAACTATGGCTACACCTTC. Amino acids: CASSILRGSPNYGYTF.

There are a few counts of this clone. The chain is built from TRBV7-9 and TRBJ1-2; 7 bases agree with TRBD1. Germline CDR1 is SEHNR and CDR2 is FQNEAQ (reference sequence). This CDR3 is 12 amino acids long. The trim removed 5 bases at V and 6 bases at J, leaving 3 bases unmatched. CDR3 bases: TGTGCCAGCAGCCTCGGGACAGATGGCTACACCTTC. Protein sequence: CASSLGTDGYTF. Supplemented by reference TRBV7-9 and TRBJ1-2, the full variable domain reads DTGVSQNPRHKITKRGQNVTFRCDPISEHNRLYWYRQTLGQGPEFLTYFQNEAQLEKSRLLSDRFSAERPKGSFSTLEIQRTEQGDSAMYLCASSLGTDGYTFGSGTRLTVV.

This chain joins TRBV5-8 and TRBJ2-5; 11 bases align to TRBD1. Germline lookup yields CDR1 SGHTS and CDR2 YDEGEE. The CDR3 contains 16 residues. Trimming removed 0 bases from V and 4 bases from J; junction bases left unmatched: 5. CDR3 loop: CASSLGGGTGGETQYF. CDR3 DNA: TGTGCCAGCAGCTTGGGAGGCGGGACAGGGGGAGAGACCCAGTACTTC.

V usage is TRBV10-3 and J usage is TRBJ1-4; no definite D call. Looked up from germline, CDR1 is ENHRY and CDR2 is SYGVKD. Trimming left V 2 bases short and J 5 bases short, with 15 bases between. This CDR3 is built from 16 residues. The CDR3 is CAISEPSSGGNEKLFF. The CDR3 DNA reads TGTGCCATCAGTGAGCCATCCTCGGGAGGGAATGAAAAACTGTTTTTT.

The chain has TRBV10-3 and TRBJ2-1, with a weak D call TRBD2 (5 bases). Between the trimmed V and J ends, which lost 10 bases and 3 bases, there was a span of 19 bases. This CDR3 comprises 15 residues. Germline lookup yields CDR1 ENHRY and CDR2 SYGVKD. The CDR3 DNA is TGTGCCACCTCCCCTAGGACTCAGAGCTACAATGAGCAGTTCTTC. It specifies CATSPRTQSYNEQFF.

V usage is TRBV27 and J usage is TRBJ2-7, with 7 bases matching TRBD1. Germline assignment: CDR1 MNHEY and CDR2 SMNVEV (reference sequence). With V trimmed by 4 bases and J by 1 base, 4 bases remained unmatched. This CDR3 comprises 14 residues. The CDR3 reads CASSSTGPSYEQYF. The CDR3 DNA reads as TGTGCCAGCAGTTCGACAGGGCCATCCTACGAGCAGTACTTC.

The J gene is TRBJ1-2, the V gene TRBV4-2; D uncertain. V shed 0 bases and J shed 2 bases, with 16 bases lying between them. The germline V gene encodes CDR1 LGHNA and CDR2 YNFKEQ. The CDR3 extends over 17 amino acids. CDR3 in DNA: TGTGCCAGCAGCCAAGACCCAATCCTACCCGGGAACTATGGCTACACCTTC. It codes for CASSQDPILPGNYGYTF.

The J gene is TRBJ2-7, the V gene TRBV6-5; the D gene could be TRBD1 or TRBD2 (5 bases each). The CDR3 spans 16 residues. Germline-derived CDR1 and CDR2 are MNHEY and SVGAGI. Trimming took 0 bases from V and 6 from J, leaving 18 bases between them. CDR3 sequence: CASSYSGSGGWREQYF. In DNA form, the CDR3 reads TGTGCCAGCAGTTACTCGGGCAGTGGGGGTTGGCGCGAGCAGTACTTC.

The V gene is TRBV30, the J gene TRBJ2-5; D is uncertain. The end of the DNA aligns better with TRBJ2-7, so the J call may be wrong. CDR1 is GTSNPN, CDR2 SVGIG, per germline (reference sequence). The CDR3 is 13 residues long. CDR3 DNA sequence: TGTGCCTGGAGGGTTCCCCCCTCCTACGAGCAGTACTTC. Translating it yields CAWRVPPSYEQYF.

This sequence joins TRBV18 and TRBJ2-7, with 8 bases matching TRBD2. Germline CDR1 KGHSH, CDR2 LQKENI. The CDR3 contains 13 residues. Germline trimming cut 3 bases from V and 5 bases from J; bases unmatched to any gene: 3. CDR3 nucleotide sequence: TGTGCCAGCTCACCGATCGGGGGGGACGAGCAGTACTTC. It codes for CASSPIGGDEQYF.

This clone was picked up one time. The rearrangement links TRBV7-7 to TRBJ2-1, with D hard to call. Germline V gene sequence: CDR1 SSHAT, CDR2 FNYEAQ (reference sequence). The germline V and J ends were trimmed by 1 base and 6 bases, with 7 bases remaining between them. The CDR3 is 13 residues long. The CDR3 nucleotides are TGTGCCAGCAGCTTAGAGGGCGGCAATGAGCAGTTCTTC. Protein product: CASSLEGGNEQFF.

CDR3 region: CASKMGSVIQETQYF. CDR3 nucleotide sequence: TGTGCCAGCAAAATGGGTAGCGTCATACAAGAGACCCAGTACTTC. The genes are TRBV2 and TRBJ2-5; the D gene is possibly TRBD2 (5 bases). The germline V gene encodes CDR1 SNHLY and CDR2 FYNNEI. The CDR3 extends over 15 amino acids. V was pared by 7 bases and J by 2 bases, with 17 bases between.

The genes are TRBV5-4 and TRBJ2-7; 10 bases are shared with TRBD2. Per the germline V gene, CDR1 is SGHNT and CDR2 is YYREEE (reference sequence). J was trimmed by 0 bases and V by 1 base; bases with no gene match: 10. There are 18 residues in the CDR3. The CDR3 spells CASSLWGLASSSSYEQYF. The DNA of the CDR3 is TGTGCCAGCAGCTTGTGGGGACTAGCGTCATCCAGCTCCTACGAGCAGTACTTC. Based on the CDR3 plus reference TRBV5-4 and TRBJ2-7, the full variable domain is ETGVTQSPTHLIKTRGQQVTLRCSSQSGHNTVSWYQQALGQGPQFIFQYYREEENGRGNFPPRFSGLQFPNYSSELNVNALELDDSALYLCASSLWGLASSSSYEQYFGPGTRLTVT.

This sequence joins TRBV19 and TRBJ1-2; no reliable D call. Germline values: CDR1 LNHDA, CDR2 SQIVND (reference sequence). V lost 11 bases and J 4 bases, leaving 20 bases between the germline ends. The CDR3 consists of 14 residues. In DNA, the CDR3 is TGTGCCGTCACGCCGGGCAGCCTAGCCTATGGCTACACCTTC. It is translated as CAVTPGSLAYGYTF. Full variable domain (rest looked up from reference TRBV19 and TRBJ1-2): DGGITQSPKYLFRKEGQNVTLSCEQNLNHDAMYWYRQDPGQGLRLIYYSQIVNDFQKGDIAEGYSVSREKKESFPLTVTSAQKNPTAFYLCAVTPGSLAYGYTFGSGTRLTVV.

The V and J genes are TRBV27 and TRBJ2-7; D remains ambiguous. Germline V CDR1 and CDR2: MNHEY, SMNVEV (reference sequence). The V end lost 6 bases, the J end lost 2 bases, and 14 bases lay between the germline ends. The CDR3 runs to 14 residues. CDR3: CASSYLDRPYEQYF. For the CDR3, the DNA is TGTGCCAGCAGCTATCTAGACCGGCCCTACGAGCAGTACTTC.

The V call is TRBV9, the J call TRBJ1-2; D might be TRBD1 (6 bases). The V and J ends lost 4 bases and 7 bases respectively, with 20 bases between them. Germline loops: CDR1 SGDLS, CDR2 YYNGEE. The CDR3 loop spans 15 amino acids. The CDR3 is CASSPHRAPSSGYTF. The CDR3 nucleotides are TGTGCCAGCAGCCCGCACAGGGCACCGTCTTCTGGCTACACCTTC.

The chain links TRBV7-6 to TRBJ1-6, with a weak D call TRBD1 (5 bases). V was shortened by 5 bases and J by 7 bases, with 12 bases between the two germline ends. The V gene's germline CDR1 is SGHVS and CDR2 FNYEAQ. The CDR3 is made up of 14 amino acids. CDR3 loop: CASSPLGGNSPLHF. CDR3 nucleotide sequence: TGTGCCAGCAGCCCATTGGGGGGAAATTCACCCCTCCACTTT.

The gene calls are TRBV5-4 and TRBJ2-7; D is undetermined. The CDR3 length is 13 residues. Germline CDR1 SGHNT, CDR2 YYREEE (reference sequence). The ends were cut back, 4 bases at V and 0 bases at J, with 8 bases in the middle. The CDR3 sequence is CASSVPPSYEQYF. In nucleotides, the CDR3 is TGTGCCAGCAGCGTTCCCCCCTCCTACGAGCAGTACTTC.

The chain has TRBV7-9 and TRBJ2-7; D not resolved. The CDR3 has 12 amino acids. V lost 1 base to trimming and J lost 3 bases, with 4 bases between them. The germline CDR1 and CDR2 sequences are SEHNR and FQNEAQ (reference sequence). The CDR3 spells CASSLDIYEQYF. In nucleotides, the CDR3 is TGTGCCAGCAGCTTAGATATCTACGAGCAGTACTTC.

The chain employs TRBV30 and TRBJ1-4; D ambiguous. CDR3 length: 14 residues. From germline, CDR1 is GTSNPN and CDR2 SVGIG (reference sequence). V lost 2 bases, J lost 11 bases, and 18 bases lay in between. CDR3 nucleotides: TGTGCCTGGAGTTTAACCCGAGGTTTGGGGAAACTGTTTTTT. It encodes CAWSLTRGLGKLFF. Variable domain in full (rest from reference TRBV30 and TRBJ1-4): SQTIHQWPATLVQPVGSPLSLECTVEGTSNPNLYWYRQAAGRGLQLLFYSVGIGQISSEVPQNLSASRPQDRQFILSSKKLLLSDSGFYLCAWSLTRGLGKLFFGSGTQLSVL.